This T cell receptor beta chain came from a study of post-analysis software for immune sequencing data. General study findings and limits: Comparison of patients with controls showed five TRBV segments more frequent in patients, TRBV5-6, TRBV5-1 and TRBV20-1 among them.

This clonotype appeared a few times. Its antigen remains unidentified. A read error is likely, as this CDR3 ends without the conserved phenylalanine or tryptophan. The germline gives CDR1 SGHAT, CDR2 FQNNGV. The length of the CDR3 is 14 residues. V shed 4 bases and J shed 10 bases, with 17 bases lying between them. cDNA libraries of TCR beta carried unique molecular identifiers. One entry per CDR3 protein results from TCRdb running MiXCR on the PCR reads. The data hold about 810,000 distinct CDR3 sequences, with about 57% observed a single time. The chain joins TRBV11-2 to TRBJ2-1, with a weak D call TRBD2 (5 bases). Sequencing used blood. The receptor's source is a girl under 18 with multiple sclerosis. The CDR3 bases are TGTGCCAGCAGCTCGTATACTAGAGGCGCGGAGCAGTTCTGC. Its protein is CASSSYTRGAEQFC.